Sequencing of this TCR beta chain was carried out in a study of PD-L1 blockade in urothelial cancer. Spiking of synthetic TCR analog templates was performed in each PCR. Sequencing used immunoSEQ multiplex PCR; TCRdb keeps in-frame clones, though not all of them. Counted here are almost 30,000 clones, roughly 86% occurring once; the ten biggest clones make up 3.1%. V lost 5 bases to trimming and J lost 1 base; unmatched junction nucleotides: 19. Germline assignment: CDR1 LNHDA and CDR2 SQIVND (reference sequence). CDR3 length: 20 amino acids. The material was PBMCs, obtained around atezolizumab (anti-PD-L1) treatment. The TCR originated in a man aged 45-60 years with urothelial cancer. This chain uses TRBV19 with TRBJ1-4; 7 bases fit TRBD1. DNA for the CDR3: TGTGCCAGTAGTTCCCAAGTTCCGACAGGGCGTTCGAGAACTAATGAAAAACTGTTTTTT. Translated: CASSSQVPTGRSRTNEKLFF.